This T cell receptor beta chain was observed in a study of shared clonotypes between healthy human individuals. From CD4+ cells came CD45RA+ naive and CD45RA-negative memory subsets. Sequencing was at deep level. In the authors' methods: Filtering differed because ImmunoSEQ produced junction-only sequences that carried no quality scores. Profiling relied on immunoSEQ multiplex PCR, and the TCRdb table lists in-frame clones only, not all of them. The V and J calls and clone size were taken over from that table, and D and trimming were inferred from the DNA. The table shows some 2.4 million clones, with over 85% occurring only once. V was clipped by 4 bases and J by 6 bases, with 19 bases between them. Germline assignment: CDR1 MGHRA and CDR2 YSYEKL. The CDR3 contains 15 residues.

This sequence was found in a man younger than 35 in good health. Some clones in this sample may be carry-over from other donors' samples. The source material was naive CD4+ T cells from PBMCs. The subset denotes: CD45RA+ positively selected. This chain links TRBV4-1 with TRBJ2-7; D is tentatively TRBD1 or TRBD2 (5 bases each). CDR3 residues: CASSPSGLTGTEQYF. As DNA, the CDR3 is TGCGCCAGCAGCCCCAGTGGACTTACAGGAACCGAGCAGTACTTC.